These 6 T cell receptor beta chains were all obtained from the same sample, sequenced in a study of radiotherapy plus CTLA-4 blockade in lung cancer (dated by TCRdb to between 2018 and 2020). The library was obtained by the immunoSEQ multiplex PCR assay. The source is immuneACCESS, and TCRdb retained only in-frame sequences with V and J called. Part of the clones is not carried over; for the studies checked, unresolved V genes explain less than half of this, and the remainder is unexplained. The sample profile shows more than 90,000 clones; about 90% of them were found once. About 5.3% of the sample is taken by the ten largest. Sample: peripheral blood, taken from a patient treated with radiotherapy plus ipilimumab. Receptors originate from a human donor with non-small cell lung cancer that progressed on radiotherapy plus ipilimumab.

CDR3 nucleotide sequence: TGTGCCAGCCGGGGGGACTTTAATGAAAAACTGTTTTTT. It codes for CASRGDFNEKLFF. The chain is built from TRBV9 and TRBJ1-4; TRBD1 is a possible D gene (5 bases). The germline V gene encodes CDR1 SGDLS and CDR2 YYNGEE. The V end was cut by 7 bases, the J end by 4 bases, with 11 bases between. The CDR3 covers 13 residues.

The V and J genes are TRBV6-1 and TRBJ2-1; the D is unclear. The CDR3 has 11 residues. V was shortened by 5 bases and J by 6 bases, with 5 bases between the two germline ends. CDR1 is MNHNS and CDR2 is SASEGT in the germline V gene. The CDR3 DNA is TGTGCCAGCAGTACGGGCAATGAGCAGTTCTTC. Its translation is CASSTGNEQFF.

CDR3 coding DNA: TGTGCCAGCAGCCCCTGGGGAGGTATAGGGGATGGCTACACCTTC. Its translation: CASSPWGGIGDGYTF. The V gene is TRBV11-2, the J gene TRBJ1-2; tentative D call: TRBD1 (5 bases). Trimming took off 5 bases at V and 6 bases at J, with 19 bases between the two ends. Germline CDR1 SGHAT, CDR2 FQNNGV. This CDR3 region has 15 residues. The complete variable domain, with remaining parts taken from reference TRBV11-2 and TRBJ1-2, reads EAGVAQSPRYKIIEKRQSVAFWCNPISGHATLYWYQQILGQGPKLLIQFQNNGVVDDSQLPKDRFSAERLKGVDSTLKIQPAKLEDSAVYLCASSPWGGIGDGYTFGSGTRLTVV.

The V and J genes are TRBV18 and TRBJ1-2, with 7 positions matching TRBD1. Germline CDR1 KGHSH, CDR2 LQKENI. With 1 base clipped from V and 4 bases from J, the junction kept 3 bases outside the gene matches. The CDR3 has 14 residues. Here the CDR3 DNA reads TGTGCCAGCTCACCACTTGACAGGGTCTATGGCTACACCTTC. Protein sequence: CASSPLDRVYGYTF.

This chain connects TRBV5-1 to TRBJ2-1, with D perhaps being TRBD1 or TRBD2 (5 bases each). CDR3 length: 15 amino acids. The V and J ends lost 6 bases and 2 bases respectively, with 15 bases between them. Germline CDR1 and CDR2: SGHRS and YFSETQ. This chain's CDR3 is CASNRQGTAYNEQFF. CDR3 DNA sequence: TGCGCCAGCAATCGGCAAGGGACGGCCTACAATGAGCAGTTCTTC.

The chain combines TRBV7-8 with TRBJ1-2; D ambiguous. Germline CDR1 SGHVS, CDR2 FQNEAQ. Trimming stripped 2 bases from V and 0 bases from J, with 10 bases between. This CDR3 has 15 amino acids. The CDR3 is CASSLRSPSNYGYTF. CDR3 nucleotides: TGTGCCAGCAGCTTAAGGAGTCCCTCTAACTATGGCTACACCTTC.